What follows is one T cell receptor (beta chain) and its context. The data belong to a study of blood T cells in healthy people across ages. Total RNA extracted from each sample amounted to at least 5.5 micrograms. The second PCR ran about 7 to 12 cycles with a sample-barcoded 5' primer and J-beta primers. TCRdb re-analysed the 5' RACE reads in MiXCR, keeping a single row per CDR3 protein. The table lists about 780,000 distinct CDR3 sequences, around 50% of them singletons, with 18% in the top ten. The TCR was taken from an elderly man in good health. Sequencing was done on a sample of blood.

Here the CDR3 reads CASSHRTSQETQYF. CDR3 coding DNA: TGCGCCAGCAGCCACAGGACTAGTCAAGAGACCCAGTACTTC. The J gene is TRBJ2-5, the V gene TRBV5-1, with 7 positions matching TRBD2. Germline V gene lookup returns CDR1 SGHRS and CDR2 YFSETQ. V lost 4 bases to trimming and J lost 2 bases; unmatched junction nucleotides: 5. The CDR3 consists of 14 residues.